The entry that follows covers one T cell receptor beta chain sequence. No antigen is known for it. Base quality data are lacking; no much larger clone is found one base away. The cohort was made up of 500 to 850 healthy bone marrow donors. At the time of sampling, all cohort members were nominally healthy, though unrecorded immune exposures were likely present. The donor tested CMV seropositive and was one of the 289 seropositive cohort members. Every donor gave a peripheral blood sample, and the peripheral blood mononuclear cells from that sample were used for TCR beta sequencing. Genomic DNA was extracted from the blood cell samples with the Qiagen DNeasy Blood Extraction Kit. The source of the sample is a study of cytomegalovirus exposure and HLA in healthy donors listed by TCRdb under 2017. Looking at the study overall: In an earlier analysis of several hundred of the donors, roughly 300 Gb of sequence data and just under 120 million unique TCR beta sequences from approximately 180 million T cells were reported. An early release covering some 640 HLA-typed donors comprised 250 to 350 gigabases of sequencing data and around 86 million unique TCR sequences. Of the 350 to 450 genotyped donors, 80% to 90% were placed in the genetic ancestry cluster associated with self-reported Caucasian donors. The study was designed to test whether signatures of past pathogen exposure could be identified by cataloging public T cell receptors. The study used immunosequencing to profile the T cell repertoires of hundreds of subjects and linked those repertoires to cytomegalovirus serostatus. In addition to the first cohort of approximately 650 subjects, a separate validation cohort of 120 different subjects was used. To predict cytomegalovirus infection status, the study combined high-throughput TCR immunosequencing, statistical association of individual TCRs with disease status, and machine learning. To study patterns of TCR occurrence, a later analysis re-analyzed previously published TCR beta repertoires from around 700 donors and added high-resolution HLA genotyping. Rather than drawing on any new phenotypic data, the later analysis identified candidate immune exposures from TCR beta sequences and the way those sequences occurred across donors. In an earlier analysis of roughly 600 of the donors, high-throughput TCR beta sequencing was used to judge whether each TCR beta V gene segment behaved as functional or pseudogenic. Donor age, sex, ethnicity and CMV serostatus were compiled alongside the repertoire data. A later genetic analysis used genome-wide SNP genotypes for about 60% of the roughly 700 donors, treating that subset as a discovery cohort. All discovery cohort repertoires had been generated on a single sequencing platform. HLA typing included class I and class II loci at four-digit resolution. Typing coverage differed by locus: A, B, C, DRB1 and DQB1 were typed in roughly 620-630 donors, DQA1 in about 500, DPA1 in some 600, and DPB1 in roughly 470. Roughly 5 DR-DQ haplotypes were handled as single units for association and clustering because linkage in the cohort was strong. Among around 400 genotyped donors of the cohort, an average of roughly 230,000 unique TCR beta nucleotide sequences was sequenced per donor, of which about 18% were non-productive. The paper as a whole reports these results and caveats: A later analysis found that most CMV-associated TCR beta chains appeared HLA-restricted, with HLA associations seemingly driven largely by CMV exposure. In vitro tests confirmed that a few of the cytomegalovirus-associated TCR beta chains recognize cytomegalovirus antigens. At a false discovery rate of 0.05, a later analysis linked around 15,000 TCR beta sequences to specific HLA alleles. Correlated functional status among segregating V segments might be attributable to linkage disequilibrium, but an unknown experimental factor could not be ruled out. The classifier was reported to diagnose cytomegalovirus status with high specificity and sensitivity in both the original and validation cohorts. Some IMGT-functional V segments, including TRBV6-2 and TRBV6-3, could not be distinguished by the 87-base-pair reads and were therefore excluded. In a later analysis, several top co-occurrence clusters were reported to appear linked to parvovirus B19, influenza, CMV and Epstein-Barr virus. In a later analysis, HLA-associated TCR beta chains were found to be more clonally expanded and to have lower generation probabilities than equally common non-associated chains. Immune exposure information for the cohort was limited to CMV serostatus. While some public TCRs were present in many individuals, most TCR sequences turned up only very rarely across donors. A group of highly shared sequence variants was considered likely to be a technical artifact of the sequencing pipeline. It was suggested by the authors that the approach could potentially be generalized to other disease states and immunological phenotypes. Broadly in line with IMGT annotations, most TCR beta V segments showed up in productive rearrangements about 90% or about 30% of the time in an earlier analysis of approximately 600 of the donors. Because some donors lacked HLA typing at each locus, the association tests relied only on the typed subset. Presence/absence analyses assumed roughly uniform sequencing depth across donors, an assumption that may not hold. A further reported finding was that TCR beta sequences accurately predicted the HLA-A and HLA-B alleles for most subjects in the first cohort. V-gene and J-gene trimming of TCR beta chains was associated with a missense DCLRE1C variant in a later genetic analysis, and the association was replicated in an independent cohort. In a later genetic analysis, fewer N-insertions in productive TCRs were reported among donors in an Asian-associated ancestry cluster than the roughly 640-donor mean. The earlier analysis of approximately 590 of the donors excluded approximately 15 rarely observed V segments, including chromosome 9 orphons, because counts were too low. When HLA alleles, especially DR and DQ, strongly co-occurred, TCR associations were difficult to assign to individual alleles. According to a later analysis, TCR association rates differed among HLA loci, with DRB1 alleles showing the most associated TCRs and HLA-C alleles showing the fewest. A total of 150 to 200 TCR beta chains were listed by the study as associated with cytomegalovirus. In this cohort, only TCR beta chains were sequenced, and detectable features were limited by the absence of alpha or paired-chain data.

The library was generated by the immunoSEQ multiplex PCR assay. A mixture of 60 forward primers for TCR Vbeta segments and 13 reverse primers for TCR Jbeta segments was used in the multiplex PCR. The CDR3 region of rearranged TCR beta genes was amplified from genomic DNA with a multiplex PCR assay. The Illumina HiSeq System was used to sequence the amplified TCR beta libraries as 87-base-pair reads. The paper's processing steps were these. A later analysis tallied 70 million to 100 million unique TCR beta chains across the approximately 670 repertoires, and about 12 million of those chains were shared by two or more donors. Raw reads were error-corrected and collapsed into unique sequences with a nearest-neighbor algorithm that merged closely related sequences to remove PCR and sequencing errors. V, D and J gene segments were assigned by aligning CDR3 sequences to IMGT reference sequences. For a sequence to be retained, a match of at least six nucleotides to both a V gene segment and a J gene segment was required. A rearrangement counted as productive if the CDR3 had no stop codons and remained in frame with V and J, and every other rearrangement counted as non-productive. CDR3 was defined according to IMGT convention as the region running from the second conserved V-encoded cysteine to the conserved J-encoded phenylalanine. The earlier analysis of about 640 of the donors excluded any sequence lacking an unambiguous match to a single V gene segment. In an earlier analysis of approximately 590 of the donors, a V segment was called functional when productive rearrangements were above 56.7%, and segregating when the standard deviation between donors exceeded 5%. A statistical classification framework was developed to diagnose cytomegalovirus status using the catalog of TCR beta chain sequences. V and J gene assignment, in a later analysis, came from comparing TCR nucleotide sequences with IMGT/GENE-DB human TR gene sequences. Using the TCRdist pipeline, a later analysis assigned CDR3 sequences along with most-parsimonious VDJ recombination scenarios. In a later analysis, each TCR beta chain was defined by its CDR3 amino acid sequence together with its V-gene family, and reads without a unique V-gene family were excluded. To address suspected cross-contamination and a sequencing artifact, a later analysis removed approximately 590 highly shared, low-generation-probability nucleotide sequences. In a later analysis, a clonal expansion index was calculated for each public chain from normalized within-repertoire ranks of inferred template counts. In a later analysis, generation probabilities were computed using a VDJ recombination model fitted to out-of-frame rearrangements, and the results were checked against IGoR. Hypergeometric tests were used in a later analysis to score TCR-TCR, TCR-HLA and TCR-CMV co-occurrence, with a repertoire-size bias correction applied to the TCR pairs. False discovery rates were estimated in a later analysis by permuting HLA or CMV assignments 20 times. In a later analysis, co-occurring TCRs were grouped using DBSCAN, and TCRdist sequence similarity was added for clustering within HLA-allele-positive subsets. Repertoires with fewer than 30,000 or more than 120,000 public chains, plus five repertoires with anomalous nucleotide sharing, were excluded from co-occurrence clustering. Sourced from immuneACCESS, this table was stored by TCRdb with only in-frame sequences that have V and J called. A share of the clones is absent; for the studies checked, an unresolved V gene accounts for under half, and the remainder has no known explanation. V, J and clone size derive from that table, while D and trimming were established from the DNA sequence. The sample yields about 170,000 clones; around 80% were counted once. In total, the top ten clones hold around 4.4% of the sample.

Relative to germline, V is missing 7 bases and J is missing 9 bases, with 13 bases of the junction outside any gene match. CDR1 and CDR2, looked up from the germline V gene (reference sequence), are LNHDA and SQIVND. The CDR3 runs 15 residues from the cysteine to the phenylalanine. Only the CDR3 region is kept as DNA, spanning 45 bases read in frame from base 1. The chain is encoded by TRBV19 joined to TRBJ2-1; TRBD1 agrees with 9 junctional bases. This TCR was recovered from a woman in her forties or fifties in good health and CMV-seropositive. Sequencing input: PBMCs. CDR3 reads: CASTPPGQGRVEQFF. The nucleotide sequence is TGTGCCAGTACCCCACCGGGACAGGGCAGAGTTGAGCAGTTCTTC.